This is a list of T cell receptor beta chains from one sample in a study of blood T cells in healthy people across ages. Via MiXCR, TCRdb re-called the 5' RACE reads, giving one row per CDR3 protein. The table includes 1.5 million to 2 million distinct CDR3 sequences, about 39% detected once. The sample comprised blood. These receptors all stem from a human donor in good health. The CDR3 runs from the conserved cysteine through the conserved F or W. The D gene is left open where the match is weak. Where a row states a size, it is once, few, many or the class of an expanded clone; other rows omit it.

j_gene,abundance,d_gene,len,v_gene,CDR3nt,CDR3aa
TRBJ2-3,.,TRBD2,14,TRBV6-2/TRBV6-3,TGTGCCAGCAGCTCCGCCAGCGGGGCAGATACGCAGTATTTT,CASSSASGADTQYF
TRBJ1-5,few,TRBD1,14,TRBV7-2,TGTGCCAGCAGCACTGGACAGGGGAATCAGCCCCAGCATTTT,CASSTGQGNQPQHF
TRBJ2-5,many,.,15,TRBV4-3,TGCGCCAGCAGCCAAAACATAGCGGTCCAAGAGACCCAGTACTTC,CASSQNIAVQETQYF
TRBJ2-3,few,TRBD1,14,TRBV20-1,TGCAGTGCTAGAGAGACAGGGTGGGCAGATACGCAGTATTTT,CSARETGWADTQYF
TRBJ2-5,.,.,13,TRBV29-1,TGCAGCGGTGGCCCAGAGGGCCAAGAGACCCAGTACTTC,CSGGPEGQETQYF
TRBJ2-5,few,.,14,TRBV4-1,TGCGCCAGCAGCCAGATCGGACAGCAAGAGACCCAGTACTTC,CASSQIGQQETQYF
TRBJ2-1,.,TRBD2,17,TRBV4-3,TGCGCCAGCAGCCAAGATGCCAGCGGGGGGGACTACAATGAGCAGTTCTTC,CASSQDASGGDYNEQFF
TRBJ1-1,.,TRBD1,14,TRBV12-3/TRBV12-4,TGTGCCAGCAGTTTCCAGGGGGCGTTAACGGAAGCTTTCTTT,CASSFQGALTEAFF
TRBJ2-5,few,.,16,TRBV4-3,TGCGCCAGCAGCCAATTCTGGTCTATGTACCAAGAGACCCAGTACTTC,CASSQFWSMYQETQYF
TRBJ2-7,.,.,17,TRBV7-7,TGTGCTAGCAGCTGGGGACCGACCAGGAGCTCCTACAATGAGCAGTACTTC,CASSWGPTRSSYNEQYF
TRBJ1-4,.,.,11,TRBV5-1,TGCGCCAGCCGTTACGGATCGGAACTGTTTTTT,CASRYGSELFF
TRBJ2-1,.,TRBD1,15,TRBV5-1,TGCGCCAGCGGGGGACAGTCGAGCTCCTACAATGAGCAGTTCTTC,CASGGQSSSYNEQFF
TRBJ1-1,.,.,13,TRBV25-1,TGTGCCAGCAGTCAGAGGGGGAACTCTGAAGCTTTCTTT,CASSQRGNSEAFF
TRBJ2-5,.,.,14,TRBV19,TGTGCCAGTAGTGTCCAGATGTACCAAGGGACCCAGTACTTC,CASSVQMYQGTQYF
TRBJ2-7,few,.,15,TRBV5-1,TGCGCCAGCAGCTCTTGGGGACGGACCCTCGGGGAGCAGTACTTC,CASSSWGRTLGEQYF
TRBJ1-5,.,.,14,TRBV6-1,TGTGCCAGCACCGCAGAATATAGCAATCAGCCCCAGCATTTT,CASTAEYSNQPQHF
TRBJ1-2,once,.,15,TRBV4-2,TGTGCCAGCAGCCAAGATAGGGGGGGCCCGGGAGGCTACACCTTC,CASSQDRGGPGGYTF
TRBJ1-1,.,TRBD1,14,TRBV29-1,TGCAGCGTTGATGTCTGGGACAGGGGGACTGAAGCTTTCTTT,CSVDVWDRGTEAFF